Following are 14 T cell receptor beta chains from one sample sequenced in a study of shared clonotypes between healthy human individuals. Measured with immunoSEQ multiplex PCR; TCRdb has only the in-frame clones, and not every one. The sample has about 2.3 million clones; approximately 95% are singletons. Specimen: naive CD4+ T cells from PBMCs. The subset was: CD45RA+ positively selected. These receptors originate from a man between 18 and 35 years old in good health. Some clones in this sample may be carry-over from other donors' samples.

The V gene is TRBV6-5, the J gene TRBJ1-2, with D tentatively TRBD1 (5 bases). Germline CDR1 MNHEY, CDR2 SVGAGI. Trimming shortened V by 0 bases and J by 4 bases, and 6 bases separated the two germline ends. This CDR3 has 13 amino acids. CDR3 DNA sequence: TGTGCCAGCAGTTACTCAGGGGCCTATGGCTACACCTTC. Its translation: CASSYSGAYGYTF.

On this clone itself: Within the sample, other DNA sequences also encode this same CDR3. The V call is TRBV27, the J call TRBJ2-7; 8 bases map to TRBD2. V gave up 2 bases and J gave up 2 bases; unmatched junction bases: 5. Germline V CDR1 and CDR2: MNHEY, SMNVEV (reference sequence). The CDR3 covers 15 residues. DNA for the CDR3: TGTGCCAGCAGTTTAGGCCTAGCGGGCGCCTACGAGCAGTACTTC. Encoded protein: CASSLGLAGAYEQYF.

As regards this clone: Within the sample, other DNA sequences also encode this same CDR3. The DNA for the CDR3 is TGTGCCACCAGCCGGGGGGGTGGCTACACCTTC. This encodes CATSRGGGYTF. The genes are TRBV15 and TRBJ1-2, with a tentative D call TRBD1 (5 bases). The germline V and J ends were trimmed by 5 bases and 7 bases, with 8 bases remaining between them. The germline V gene encodes CDR1 LNHNV and CDR2 YYDKDF (reference sequence). The CDR3 is made up of 11 amino acids.

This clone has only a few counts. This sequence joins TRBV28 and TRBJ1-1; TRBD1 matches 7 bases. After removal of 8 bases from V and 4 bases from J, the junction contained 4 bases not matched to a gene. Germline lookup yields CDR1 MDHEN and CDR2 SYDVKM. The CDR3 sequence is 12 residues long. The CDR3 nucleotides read TGTGCCAGCGGTTCAGGGGGCACTGAAGCTTTCTTT. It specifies CASGSGGTEAFF.

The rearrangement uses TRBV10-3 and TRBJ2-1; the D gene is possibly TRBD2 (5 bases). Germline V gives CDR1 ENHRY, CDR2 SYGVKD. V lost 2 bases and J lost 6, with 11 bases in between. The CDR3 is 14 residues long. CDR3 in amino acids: CAISENVGVNEQFF. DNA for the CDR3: TGTGCCATCAGTGAGAACGTGGGAGTCAATGAGCAGTTCTTC.

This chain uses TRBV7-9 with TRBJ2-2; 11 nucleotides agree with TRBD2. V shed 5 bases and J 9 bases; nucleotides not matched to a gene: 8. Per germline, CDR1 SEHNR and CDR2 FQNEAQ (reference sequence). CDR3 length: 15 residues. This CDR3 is CASSRGASGRRELFF. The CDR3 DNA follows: TGTGCCAGCAGCCGCGGGGCTAGCGGGAGGAGGGAGCTGTTTTTT.

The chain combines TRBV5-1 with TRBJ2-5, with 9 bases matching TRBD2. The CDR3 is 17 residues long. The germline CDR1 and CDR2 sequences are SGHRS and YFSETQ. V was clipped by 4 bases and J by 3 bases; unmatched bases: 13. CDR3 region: CASSPLREGLKKETQYF. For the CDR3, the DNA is TGCGCCAGCAGCCCCCTGCGGGAGGGCCTGAAAAAAGAGACCCAGTACTTC.

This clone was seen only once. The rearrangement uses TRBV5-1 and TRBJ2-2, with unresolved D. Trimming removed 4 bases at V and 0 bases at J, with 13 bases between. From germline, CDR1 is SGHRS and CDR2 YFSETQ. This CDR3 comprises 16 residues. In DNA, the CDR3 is TGCGCCAGCAGCCACGCATCGTTCGCGAACACCGGGGAGCTGTTTTTT. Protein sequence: CASSHASFANTGELFF. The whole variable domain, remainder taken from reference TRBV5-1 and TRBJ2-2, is KAGVTQTPRYLIKTRGQQVTLSCSPISGHRSVSWYQQTPGQGLQFLFEYFSETQRNKGNFPGRFSGRQFSNSRSEMNVSTLELGDSALYLCASSHASFANTGELFFGEGSRLTVL.

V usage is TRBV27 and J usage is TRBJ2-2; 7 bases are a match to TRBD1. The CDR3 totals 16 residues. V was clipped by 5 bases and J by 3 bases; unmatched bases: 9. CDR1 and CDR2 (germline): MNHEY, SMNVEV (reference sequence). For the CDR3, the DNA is TGTGCCAGCAGTGTGCGACAGGGCAGGTACACCGGGGAGCTGTTTTTT. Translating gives CASSVRQGRYTGELFF.

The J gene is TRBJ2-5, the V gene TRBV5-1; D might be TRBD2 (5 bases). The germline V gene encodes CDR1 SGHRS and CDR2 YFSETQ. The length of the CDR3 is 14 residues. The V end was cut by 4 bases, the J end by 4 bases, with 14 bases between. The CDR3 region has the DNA TGCGCCAGCAGCCCCACCGGAGGCTTAGAGACCCAGTACTTC. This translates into CASSPTGGLETQYF.

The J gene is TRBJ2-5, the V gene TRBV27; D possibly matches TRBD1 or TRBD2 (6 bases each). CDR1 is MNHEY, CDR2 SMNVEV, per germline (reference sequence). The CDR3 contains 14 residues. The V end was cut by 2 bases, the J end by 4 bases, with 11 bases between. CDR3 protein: CASSLGGGGETQYF. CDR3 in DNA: TGTGCCAGCAGTTTAGGAGGGGGTGGAGAGACCCAGTACTTC.

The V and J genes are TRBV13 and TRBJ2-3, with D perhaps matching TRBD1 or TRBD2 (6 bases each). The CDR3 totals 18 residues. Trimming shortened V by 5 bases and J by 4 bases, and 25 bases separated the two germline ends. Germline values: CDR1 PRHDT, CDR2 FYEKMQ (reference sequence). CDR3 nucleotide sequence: TGTGCCAGCAGCGTCGGAGGGTTGGTGGGGGCCCCGCCAGATACGCAGTATTTT. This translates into CASSVGGLVGAPPDTQYF.

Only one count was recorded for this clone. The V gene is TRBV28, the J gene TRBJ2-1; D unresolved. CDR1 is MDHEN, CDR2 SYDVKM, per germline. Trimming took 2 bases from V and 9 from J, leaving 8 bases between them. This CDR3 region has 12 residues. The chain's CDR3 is CASSLVYGEQFF. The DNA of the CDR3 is TGTGCCAGCAGTTTAGTGTACGGTGAGCAGTTCTTC.

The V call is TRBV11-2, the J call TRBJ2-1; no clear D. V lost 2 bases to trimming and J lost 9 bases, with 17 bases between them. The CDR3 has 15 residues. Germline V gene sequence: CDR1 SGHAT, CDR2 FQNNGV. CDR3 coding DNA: TGTGCCAGCAGCTTATATCTGGCCACTCTGAGTGAGCAGTTCTTC. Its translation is CASSLYLATLSEQFF. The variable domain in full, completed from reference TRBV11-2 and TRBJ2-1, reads EAGVAQSPRYKIIEKRQSVAFWCNPISGHATLYWYQQILGQGPKLLIQFQNNGVVDDSQLPKDRFSAERLKGVDSTLKIQPAKLEDSAVYLCASSLYLATLSEQFFGPGTRLTVL.